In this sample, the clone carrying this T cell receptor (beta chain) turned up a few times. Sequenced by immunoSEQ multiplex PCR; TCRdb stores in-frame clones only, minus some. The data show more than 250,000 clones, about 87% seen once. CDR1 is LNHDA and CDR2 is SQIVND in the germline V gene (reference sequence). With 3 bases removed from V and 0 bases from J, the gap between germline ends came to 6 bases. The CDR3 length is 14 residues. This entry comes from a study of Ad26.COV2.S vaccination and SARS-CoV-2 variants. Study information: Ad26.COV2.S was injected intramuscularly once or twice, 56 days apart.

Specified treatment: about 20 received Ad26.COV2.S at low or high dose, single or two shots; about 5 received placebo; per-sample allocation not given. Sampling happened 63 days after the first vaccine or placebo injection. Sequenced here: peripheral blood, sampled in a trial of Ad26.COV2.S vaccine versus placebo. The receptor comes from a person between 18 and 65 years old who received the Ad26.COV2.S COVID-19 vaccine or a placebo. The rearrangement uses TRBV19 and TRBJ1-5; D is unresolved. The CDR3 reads CASSIPSSNQPQHF. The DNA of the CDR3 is TGTGCCAGTAGTATTCCAAGTAGCAATCAGCCCCAGCATTTT.